Described below is a single T cell receptor beta chain sequence and its context. As yet, its antigen is unknown. This sample is part of a study of T cells after posttransplantation cyclophosphamide. Findings and caveats of the study: Donor-recipient repertoire similarity was low at 1-2 months, rising over year one. Skin or GI-infiltrating T cells shared few TRB sequences with blood.

TCRdb's copy holds only in-frame clones and misses some; the assay was immunoSEQ multiplex PCR. The data show tens of thousands of clones, more than 70% seen once. The CDR3 length is 15 residues. In germline, CDR1 is LNHDA, CDR2 SQIVND (reference sequence). The germline V and J ends were trimmed by 5 bases and 2 bases, with 16 bases remaining between them. The chain uses TRBV19 and TRBJ2-7; maybe TRBD2 (6 bases). This sequence originates from a young man with a blood cancer, CMV-positive, and with a related stem cell donor. The sequenced material came from PBMCs. The CDR3 here is CASSLGTGNTYEQYF. CDR3 DNA: TGTGCCAGTAGTCTCGGGACTGGCAACACCTACGAGCAGTACTTC.